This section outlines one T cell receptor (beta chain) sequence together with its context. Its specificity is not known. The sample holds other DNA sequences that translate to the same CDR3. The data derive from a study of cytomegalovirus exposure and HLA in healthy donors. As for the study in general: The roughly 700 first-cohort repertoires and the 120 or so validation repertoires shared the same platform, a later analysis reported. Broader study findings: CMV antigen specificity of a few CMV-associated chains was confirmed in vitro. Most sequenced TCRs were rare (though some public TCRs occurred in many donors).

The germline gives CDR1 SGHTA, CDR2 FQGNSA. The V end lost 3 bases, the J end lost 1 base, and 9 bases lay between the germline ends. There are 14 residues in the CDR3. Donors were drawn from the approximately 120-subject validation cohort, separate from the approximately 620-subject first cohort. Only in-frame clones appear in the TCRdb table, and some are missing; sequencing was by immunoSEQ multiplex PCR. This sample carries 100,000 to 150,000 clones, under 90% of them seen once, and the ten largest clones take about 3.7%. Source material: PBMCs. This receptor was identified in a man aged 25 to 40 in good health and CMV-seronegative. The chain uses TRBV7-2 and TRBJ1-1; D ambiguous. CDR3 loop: CASSFGGWNTEAFF. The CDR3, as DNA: TGTGCCAGCAGCTTTGGAGGTTGGAACACTGAAGCTTTCTTT.